The clone carrying this TCR beta chain was found many times. Antigen specificity is unknown. All patients picked for sequencing had shown, by flow cytometry, an expansion of CD8+CD57+ cells. All participating patients were living with severe acquired aplastic anemia. Patients were therapy-naive when their blood was sampled. The data are from a study of CD8+CD57+ T cells in acquired aplastic anemia. Study-level background: Sorted CD4+ and CD8+ cells gave a mean 3.2 ug DNA, range roughly 0.2 to 27.4 ug. Study-wide results and caveats: Simpson's diversity of CD8+ cells was not significantly different in patients compared with controls.

Profiles of TCR beta VDJ and CDR3 were generated from a genomic DNA template. TCRdb itself ran the reads through MiXCR, one entry per CDR3 protein. The profile shows about 160,000 distinct CDR3 sequences, around half of them singletons. The TCR comes from a human donor with aplastic anemia. The sample was sorted CD4+, CD8+, or CD8+CD57+ T cells (not recorded which) from PBMCs.

CDR3 nucleotide sequence: TGCAGTGCTAGAGATCTTTATGCAGGAAGGTATGAGCAGTTCTTC. It is translated as CSARDLYAGRYEQFF. This rearrangement joins TRBV20-1 to TRBJ2-1; D call uncertain. The V and J ends lost 0 bases and 8 bases respectively, with 17 bases between them. CDR3 length equals 15 residues. The germline CDR1 and CDR2 sequences are DFQATT and SNEGSKA (reference sequence).